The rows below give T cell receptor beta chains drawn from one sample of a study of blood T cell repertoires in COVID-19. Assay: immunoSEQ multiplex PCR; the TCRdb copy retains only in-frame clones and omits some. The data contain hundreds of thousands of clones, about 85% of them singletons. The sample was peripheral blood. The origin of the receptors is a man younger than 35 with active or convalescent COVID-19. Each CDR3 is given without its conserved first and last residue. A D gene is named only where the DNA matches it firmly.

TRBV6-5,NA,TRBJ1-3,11,ASSPDRRNTIY
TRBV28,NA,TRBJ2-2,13,ASSNRGTNTGELF
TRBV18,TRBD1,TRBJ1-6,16,ASSPGQGRPFNNSPLH
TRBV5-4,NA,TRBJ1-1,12,ASSLSGRDTEAF
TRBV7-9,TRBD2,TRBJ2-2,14,ASSLTRTSGAGELF
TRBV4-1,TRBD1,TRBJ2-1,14,ASSHRQGSRSNEQF
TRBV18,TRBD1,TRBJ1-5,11,ASSPDRAQPQH
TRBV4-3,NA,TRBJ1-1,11,ASSLQGNTEAF
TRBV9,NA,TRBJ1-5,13,ASSVGGGINQPQH
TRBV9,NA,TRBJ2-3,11,ASSVLPGDTQY
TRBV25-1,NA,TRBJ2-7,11,ASSNPGGFEQY
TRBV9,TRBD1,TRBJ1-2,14,ASSPPTGGVSNGYT
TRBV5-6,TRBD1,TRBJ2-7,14,ASSWGTGNFAYEQY
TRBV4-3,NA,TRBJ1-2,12,ASSQEPGDYGYT
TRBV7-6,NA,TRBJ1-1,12,ASSLAEVNTEAF
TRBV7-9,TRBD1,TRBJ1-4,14,ASSLGQGFENEKLF
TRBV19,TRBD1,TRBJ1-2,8,ASQGDGYT
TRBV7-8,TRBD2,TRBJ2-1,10,ASSREGLEQF
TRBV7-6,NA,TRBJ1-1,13,ASSLWGRANTEAF
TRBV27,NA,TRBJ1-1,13,ASSFWRARNTEAF
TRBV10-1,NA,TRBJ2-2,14,ASIPTGTNEAGELF
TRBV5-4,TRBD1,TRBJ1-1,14,ASSPEPTGGYVEAF
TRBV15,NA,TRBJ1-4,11,ATSRGGPEELF
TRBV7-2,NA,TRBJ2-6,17,ASSLLFRGRGSGANVLT
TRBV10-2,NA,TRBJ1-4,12,ASSETATNEKLF
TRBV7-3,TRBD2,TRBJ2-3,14,ASGSSGGGGTDTQY
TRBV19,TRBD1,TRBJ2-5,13,ASSRRTGGQETQY
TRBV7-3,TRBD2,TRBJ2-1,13,ASSPSGGPFNEQF
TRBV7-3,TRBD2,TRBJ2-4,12,ASSLTGLGSIQY
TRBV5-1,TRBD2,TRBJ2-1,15,ASSELVGAGLDNEQF
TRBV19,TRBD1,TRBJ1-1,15,ASSMGQGRFMDTEAF
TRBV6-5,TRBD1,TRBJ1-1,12,ASSKQGSNTEAF
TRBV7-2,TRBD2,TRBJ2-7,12,ASSLGTSGSEQY
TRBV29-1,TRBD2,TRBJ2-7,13,SVATTWTSSYEQY
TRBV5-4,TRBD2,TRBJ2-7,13,ASSLGSRREDEQY
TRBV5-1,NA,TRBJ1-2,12,ASSLERISYGYT
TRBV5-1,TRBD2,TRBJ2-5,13,ASSLGLAGEETQY
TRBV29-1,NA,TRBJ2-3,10,SVDPSTDTQY
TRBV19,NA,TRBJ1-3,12,ASSILSSGNTIY
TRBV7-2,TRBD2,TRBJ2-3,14,ASSYRAGGPGDTQY
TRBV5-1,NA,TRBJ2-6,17,ASSRTGTLGLSGTNVLT
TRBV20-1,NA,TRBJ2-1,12,SASIGGRRDEQF
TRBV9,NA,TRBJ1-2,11,ASSSRHLYGYT
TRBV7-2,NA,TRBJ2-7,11,ASSLARSYEQY
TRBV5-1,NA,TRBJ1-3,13,ASRPVSSAGNTIY
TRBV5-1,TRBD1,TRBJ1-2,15,ASSLGTGTGQSYGYT
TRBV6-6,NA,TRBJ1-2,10,ASSDDSYGYT
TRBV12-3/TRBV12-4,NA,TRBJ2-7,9,ASSVTGELY
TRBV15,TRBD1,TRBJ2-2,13,ATSRVGTVTGELF
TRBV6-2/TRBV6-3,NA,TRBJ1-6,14,ASSYRTEVILLPLH
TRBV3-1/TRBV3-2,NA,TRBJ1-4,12,ASSPRQVEEKLF
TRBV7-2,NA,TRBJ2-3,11,ASSLGGPDTQY
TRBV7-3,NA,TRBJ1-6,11,ASSLQGNSPLH
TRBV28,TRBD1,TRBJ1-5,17,ASASPTDRGKISNQPQH
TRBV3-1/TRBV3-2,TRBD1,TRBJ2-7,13,ASSLGQGMTYEQY